This passage covers 10 T cell receptor beta chains from one sample sequenced in a study of T cells in women clearing cervical HPV infection. Data came from immunoSEQ multiplex PCR; TCRdb stores just in-frame clones and leaves some out. The listing contains tens of thousands of clones. Sequencing was carried out using blood buffy coat. All receptors come from a woman aged 18 to 75 with a cervical HPV16 infection that either progressed to CIN3+ or cleared (not recorded which).

Regarding this clone: The read terminates 3 residues ahead of where the CDR3 ends, so the germline J gene completes it. The genes are TRBV30 and TRBJ2-7; 8 bases line up with TRBD2. Germline V gives CDR1 GTSNPN, CDR2 SVGIG (reference sequence). The CDR3 runs to 14 residues. Losses at the gene ends were 2 bases for V and 0 bases for J; bases not matched to a gene: 3. CDR3 loop: CAWSPTSGSYEQYF. CDR3 bases read: TGTGCCTGGAGTCCTACTAGCGGCTCCTACGAG.

Points on this clone: The read finishes 3 residues shy of the CDR3 end, and the germline J gene is used to complete it. The chain couples TRBV5-6 to TRBJ2-4, with 10 bases fitting TRBD1. The CDR3 consists of 13 residues. CDR1 is SGHDT, CDR2 YYEEEE, per germline. The CDR3 bases that were read are TGTGCCAGCAGCCTGGGACAGGGGTATGGT. Protein sequence: CASSLGQGYG. The whole CDR3 reads CASSLGQGYGQYF.

As for this clone: The read ends 3 residues before the CDR3 terminus; that terminus is restored from the germline J gene. This chain uses TRBV25-1 with TRBJ2-7, with 8 positions matching TRBD2. The CDR3 extends over 15 amino acids. Losses at the gene ends were 6 bases for V and 0 bases for J; bases not matched to a gene: 7. The germline V gene encodes CDR1 MGHDK and CDR2 SYGVNS. The sequenced part of the CDR3 DNA is TGTGCCAGCAGCGAGATAGCGGGGTCCTCCTACGAG. Translation gives CASSEIAGSSYE. The full CDR3 is CASSEIAGSSYEQYF.

About this clone: The read finishes 3 residues shy of the CDR3 end, and the germline J gene is used to complete it. This chain uses TRBV2 with TRBJ1-6; D perhaps matches TRBD1 (6 bases). Germline-derived CDR1 and CDR2 are SNHLY and FYNNEI. V dropped 4 bases and J dropped 8 bases, with 12 bases sitting between them. The length of the CDR3 is 14 residues. Partial CDR3 DNA: TGTGCCAGCAGTGTAGGCAGGGGTGATTCACCC. It encodes CASSVGRGDSP. The whole CDR3 reads CASSVGRGDSPLHF. Full variable domain (outside the CDR3, taken from reference TRBV2 and TRBJ1-6): EPEVTQTPSHQVTQMGQEVILRCVPISNHLYFYWYRQILGQKVEFLVSFYNNEISEKSEIFDDQFSVERPDGSNFTLKIRSTKLEDSAMYFCASSVGRGDSPLHFGNGTRLTVT.

As for this clone: The read is 3 residues too short to cover the CDR3 end, so that end is filled in from the germline J gene. The J gene is TRBJ2-3, the V gene TRBV4-1; D uncertain. CDR3 length equals 14 residues. From germline, CDR1 is MGHRA and CDR2 YSYEKL. V gave up 0 bases and J gave up 4 bases, with 8 bases separating them. The DNA read from the CDR3 is TGCGCCAGCAGCCAAGAGCAACTGTCAGATACG. This sequence encodes CASSQEQLSDT. The whole CDR3 sequence reads CASSQEQLSDTQYF.

On this clone itself: The read ends 3 residues early relative to the CDR3; the germline J gene fills the gap. This rearrangement joins TRBV5-4 to TRBJ2-3; 12 bases map to TRBD2. The length of the CDR3 is 16 residues. The germline gives CDR1 SGHNT, CDR2 YYREEE (reference sequence). V lost 3 bases and J lost 3; bases outside the gene matches: 5. CDR3 protein: CASSYSGLAGTDTQYF. The covered CDR3 bases are TGTGCCAGCAGCTACTCCGGACTAGCGGGAACAGATACG.

On this clone itself: The sequence runs out 3 residues before the end of the CDR3; the remainder is reconstructed from the germline J gene. The chain is built from TRBV11-2 and TRBJ2-7; 10 bases map to TRBD1. Germline CDR1 is SGHAT and CDR2 is FQNNGV. The CDR3 runs 15 residues. With 6 bases clipped from V and 4 bases from J, the junction kept 9 bases outside the gene matches. CDR3 region: CASRPTGGTLYEQYF. The sequenced part of the CDR3 DNA is TGTGCCAGCAGACCGACAGGGGGCACTCTATACGAG.

Concerning this clone: The sequence runs out 3 residues before the end of the CDR3; the remainder is reconstructed from the germline J gene. The chain couples TRBV7-6 to TRBJ2-2, with TRBD2 matching 9 bases. Germline V gene sequence: CDR1 SGHVS, CDR2 FNYEAQ. The CDR3 contains 17 residues. The ends lost 3 bases at V and 5 bases at J; junction bases unmatched: 10. CDR3 bases read: TGTGCCAGCAGCTTTAAATATAGCGGGGGCGGGACCGGGGAG. Translating it yields CASSFKYSGGGTGE. The CDR3 in its entirety is CASSFKYSGGGTGELFF.

Remarks on this clone: The CDR3 is cut off 3 residues early in the read; its end comes from the germline J gene. This rearrangement joins TRBV11-3 to TRBJ2-2, with 11 bases that match TRBD1. V shed 4 bases and J 6 bases; nucleotides not matched to a gene: 1. The CDR3 contains 14 residues. Per germline, CDR1 SGHNT and CDR2 YENEEA. CDR3 residues: CASSWDRGAGELFF. The CDR3 bases that were read are TGTGCCAGCAGCTGGGACAGGGGGGCCGGGGAG.

Comment on this clone: The CDR3 end lies 3 residues beyond the end of the read and is filled in from the germline J gene. This chain uses TRBV7-2 with TRBJ1-2, with 8 positions matching TRBD1. Germline lookup yields CDR1 SGHTA and CDR2 FQGNSA. The CDR3 runs 13 residues. Unmatched junction bases numbered 7, after V lost 10 bases and J lost 3 bases. The CDR3 is CATRLQGDYGYTF. The sequenced CDR3 bases are TGTGCCACCCGCCTACAGGGGGACTATGGC.